This passage covers 16 T cell receptor beta chains from one sample sequenced in a study of persistence of HIV-infected CD4 T cells (dated by TCRdb to about 2020). Taken with the paper, the label for treatment or condition translates to: suppressive antiretroviral therapy. A pool of overlapping HIV-1 Gag 15-mer peptides was used at about 1 ug per peptide per mL for cell stimulation. Memory CD4+ T cells that did not respond, being CD40L-negative, CD69-negative and CD45RO-high, were sorted as memory populations depleted of antigen-responding cells. Their recognized antigens are unknown. The immunoSEQ hsTCRB assay version 4 in survey mode was used to sequence TCRbeta repertoires from genomic DNA. What TCRdb holds here is the immuneACCESS table cut down to in-frame rearrangements. Part of the clones is not present; checked against another copy, under half of the missing clones reflect an unresolved V gene, and the others are unexplained. This sample is represented by 36,000 or so clones; around 86% of them were singletons. The ten biggest clones cover around 0.97% of the sample.

The material was cultured CD4+ T cells from PBMCs, obtained from a patient who received antiretroviral therapy. Interpreted using the paper, the cell subset or site label stands for: CD40L-CD69- CD45RO-high memory CD4 T cells not responding to Gag peptides. These receptors were obtained from an adult with HIV. The donor label of this sample is uncertain.

This clone has just a few counts. J is TRBJ1-3 and V is TRBV5-1, with D hard to call. Trimming stripped 0 bases from V and 0 bases from J, with 7 bases between. The germline V gene has CDR1 SGHRS and CDR2 YFSETQ. CDR3 length: 15 residues. CDR3 sequence: CASSLARDSGNTIYF. CDR3 DNA: TGCGCCAGCAGCTTGGCGAGGGACTCTGGAAACACCATATATTTT.

The chain uses TRBV5-6 and TRBJ1-1, with D perhaps matching TRBD1 (6 bases). Germline CDR1 is SGHDT and CDR2 is YYEEEE. Trimming cost V 0 bases and J 5 bases, with 20 bases left between them. This CDR3 has 17 amino acids. CDR3: CASSLGRGGLMGTEAFF. The CDR3 bases are TGTGCCAGCAGCTTGGGCAGGGGCGGCCTGATGGGAACTGAAGCTTTCTTT. Variable domain in full (rest from reference TRBV5-6 and TRBJ1-1): DAGVTQSPTHLIKTRGQQVTLRCSPKSGHDTVSWYQQALGQGPQFIFQYYEEEERQRGNFPDRFSGHQFPNYSSELNVNALLLGDSALYLCASSLGRGGLMGTEAFFGQGTRLTVV.

This clone was seen a single time. This chain links TRBV20-1 with TRBJ2-3; 13 positions agree with TRBD2. Germline CDR1 is DFQATT and CDR2 is SNEGSKA (reference sequence). This CDR3 comprises 16 residues. V gave up 3 bases and J gave up 5 bases; unmatched junction bases: 8. The CDR3 DNA follows: TGCAGTGCTAGTCTCGGACTAGCGGGGGCGGGAGATACGCAGTATTTT. Translated: CSASLGLAGAGDTQYF.

This clone came up once. J is TRBJ2-5 and V is TRBV29-1; D is undetermined. This CDR3 is 11 amino acids long. V gave up 3 bases and J gave up 7 bases, with 9 bases separating them. CDR1 and CDR2 (germline): SQVTM, ANQGSEA. The CDR3 loop reads CSVDLAWTQYF. CDR3 nucleotides: TGCAGCGTTGATTTGGCCTGGACCCAGTACTTC.

The chain recombines TRBV7-2 with TRBJ1-4; 9 nucleotides align to TRBD1. The CDR3 has 17 amino acids. Germline lookup yields CDR1 SGHTA and CDR2 FQGNSA. The V and J ends lost 5 bases and 6 bases, in that order; junction bases with no gene match: 13. CDR3 loop: CASSLSMGQGWDEKLFF. The CDR3 nucleotides are TGTGCCAGCAGCCTGTCCATGGGACAGGGCTGGGATGAAAAACTGTTTTTT.

The rearrangement uses TRBV27 and TRBJ2-5; unclear D gene. The CDR3 has 11 amino acids. Germline CDR1 and CDR2: MNHEY and SMNVEV (reference sequence). Trimming shortened V by 6 bases and J by 3 bases, and 5 bases separated the two germline ends. The CDR3 DNA follows: TGTGCCAGCAGCCACAAAGAGACCCAGTACTTC. Its translation: CASSHKETQYF.

J is TRBJ2-3 and V is TRBV5-4; 12 nucleotides agree with TRBD2. This CDR3 has 14 amino acids. Germline CDR1 SGHNT, CDR2 YYREEE (reference sequence). V gave up 3 bases and J gave up 4 bases; unmatched junction bases: 0. DNA for the CDR3: TGTGCCAGCAGCTCTAGCGGGGGGGCAGATACGCAGTATTTT. Protein product: CASSSSGGADTQYF.

The chain combines TRBV5-1 with TRBJ2-5; unclear D gene. Deletions cut 1 base from V and 2 bases from J, with 12 bases between. Per the germline V gene, CDR1 is SGHRS and CDR2 is YFSETQ. The CDR3 totals 15 residues. This chain's CDR3 is CASSLYGQEQETQYF. The CDR3 nucleotides read TGCGCCAGCAGCTTGTACGGGCAGGAGCAAGAGACCCAGTACTTC. The full variable domain, in which reference TRBV5-1 and TRBJ2-5 provide the parts outside the CDR3, is KAGVTQTPRYLIKTRGQQVTLSCSPISGHRSVSWYQQTPGQGLQFLFEYFSETQRNKGNFPGRFSGRQFSNSRSEMNVSTLELGDSALYLCASSLYGQEQETQYFGPGTRLLVL.

This rearrangement joins TRBV15 to TRBJ1-4; D is uncertain. Trimming stripped 2 bases from V and 4 bases from J, with 5 bases between. CDR1 is LNHNV, CDR2 YYDKDF, per germline (reference sequence). The CDR3 consists of 13 residues. The CDR3 loop is CATSRRDNEKLFF. The CDR3 DNA reads as TGTGCCACCAGCAGACGGGATAATGAAAAACTGTTTTTT.

This chain joins TRBV27 and TRBJ1-1, with 10 nucleotides matching TRBD1. This CDR3 region has 14 residues. V was pared by 5 bases and J by 7 bases, with 7 bases of the junction left unmatched. Germline CDR1 and CDR2: MNHEY and SMNVEV (reference sequence). The CDR3 nucleotides read TGTGCCAGCAGTCGACAGGGGGCTATTGGTGAAGCTTTCTTT. It translates to CASSRQGAIGEAFF.

The chain has TRBV3-1 (or the pseudogene TRBV3-2) and TRBJ1-6, with D maybe TRBD1 (5 bases). V lost 3 bases and J 11 bases, leaving 8 bases between the germline ends. The CDR3 extends over 12 amino acids. Germline assignment: CDR1 LGHDT and CDR2 YNNKEL (reference sequence). The CDR3: CASSHGGAPLHF. The CDR3 bases are TGTGCCAGCAGCCATGGGGGTGCACCCCTCCACTTT.

The rearrangement links TRBV19 to TRBJ2-5, with D maybe TRBD2 (6 bases). Germline CDR1 and CDR2: LNHDA and SQIVND (reference sequence). The CDR3 contains 13 residues. Deletions cut 6 bases from V and 1 base from J, with 9 bases between. The CDR3 is CASRRTTQETQYF. In nucleotides, the CDR3 is TGTGCCAGTAGAAGGACTACCCAAGAGACCCAGTACTTC.

The chain links TRBV11-1 to TRBJ1-1; 7 bases agree with TRBD1. V shed 5 bases and J 10 bases; nucleotides not matched to a gene: 7. CDR1 is SGHAT, CDR2 FQDESV, per germline (reference sequence). The CDR3 consists of 12 residues. In DNA, the CDR3 is TGTGCCAGCAGCCGCCGACAGGGTACAGCTTTCTTT. It translates to CASSRRQGTAFF. The variable domain in full, completed from reference TRBV11-1 and TRBJ1-1, reads EAEVAQSPRYKITEKSQAVAFWCDPISGHATLYWYRQILGQGPELLVQFQDESVVDDSQLPKDRFSAERLKGVDSTLKIQPAELGDSAMYLCASSRRQGTAFFGQGTRLTVV.

This clone was seen a single time. The rearrangement joins TRBV11-3 to TRBJ2-1, with TRBD2 identical over 7 bases. After removal of 1 base from V and 3 bases from J, the junction contained 12 bases not matched to a gene. CDR1 and CDR2 (germline): SGHNT, YENEEA. The CDR3 runs to 18 residues. Here the CDR3 DNA reads TGTGCCAGCAGCTTAGGAAGAATGCGGGGGACCATCTACAATGAGCAGTTCTTC. Protein product: CASSLGRMRGTIYNEQFF. The full variable domain, rest sourced from reference TRBV11-3 and TRBJ2-1, is EAGVVQSPRYKIIEKKQPVAFWCNPISGHNTLYWYLQNLGQGPELLIRYENEEAVDDSQLPKDRFSAERLKGVDSTLKIQPAELGDSAVYLCASSLGRMRGTIYNEQFFGPGTRLTVL.

Details on this clone: Within the sample, other DNA sequences also encode this same CDR3. The rearrangement links TRBV5-1 to TRBJ1-4; possibly TRBD1 for D (6 bases). Trimming removed 5 bases from V and 5 bases from J, with 10 bases in between. The length of the CDR3 is 13 residues. Germline V gives CDR1 SGHRS, CDR2 YFSETQ. CDR3 nucleotides: TGCGCCAGCAGTTTAGGGGGAAATGAAAAACTGTTTTTT. It yields the protein CASSLGGNEKLFF.

This sequence joins TRBV5-4 and TRBJ1-2, with 7 nucleotides matching TRBD1. V lost 3 bases to trimming and J lost 4 bases; unmatched junction nucleotides: 6. The germline gives CDR1 SGHNT, CDR2 YYREEE (reference sequence). The CDR3 is 14 residues long. CDR3 sequence reads: CASSSNRGGYGYTF. For the CDR3, the DNA is TGTGCCAGCAGCTCGAACAGGGGTGGCTATGGCTACACCTTC. Full variable domain (rest looked up from reference TRBV5-4 and TRBJ1-2): ETGVTQSPTHLIKTRGQQVTLRCSSQSGHNTVSWYQQALGQGPQFIFQYYREEENGRGNFPPRFSGLQFPNYSSELNVNALELDDSALYLCASSSNRGGYGYTFGSGTRLTVV.